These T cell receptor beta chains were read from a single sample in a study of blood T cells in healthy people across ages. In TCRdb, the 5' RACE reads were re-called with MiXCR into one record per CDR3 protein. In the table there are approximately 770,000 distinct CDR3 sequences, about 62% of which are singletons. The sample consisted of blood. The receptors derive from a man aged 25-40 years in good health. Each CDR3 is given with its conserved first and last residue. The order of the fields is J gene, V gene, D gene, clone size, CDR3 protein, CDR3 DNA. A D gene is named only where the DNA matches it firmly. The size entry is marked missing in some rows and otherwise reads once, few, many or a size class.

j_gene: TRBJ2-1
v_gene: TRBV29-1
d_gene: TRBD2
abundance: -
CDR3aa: CSVEAQRGGRGQFF
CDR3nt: TGCAGCGTTGAGGCCCAGCGGGGGGGCCGGGGGCAGTTCTTC

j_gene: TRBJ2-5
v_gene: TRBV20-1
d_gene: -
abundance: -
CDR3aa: CSWGQQETQYF
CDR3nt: TGCAGTTGGGGGCAGCAAGAGACCCAGTACTTC

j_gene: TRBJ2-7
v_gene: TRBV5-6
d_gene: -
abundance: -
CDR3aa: CASSREHSSSYEQYF
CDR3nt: TGTGCCAGCAGCCGTGAACACAGCAGCTCCTACGAGCAGTACTTC

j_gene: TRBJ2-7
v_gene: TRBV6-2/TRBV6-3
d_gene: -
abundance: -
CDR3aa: CASSYSRTVPEQYF
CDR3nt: TGTGCCAGCAGTTACTCCAGAACAGTACCCGAGCAGTACTTC

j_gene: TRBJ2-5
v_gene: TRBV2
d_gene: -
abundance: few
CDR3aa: CASGNKETQYF
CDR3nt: TGTGCCAGCGGTAACAAAGAGACCCAGTACTTC

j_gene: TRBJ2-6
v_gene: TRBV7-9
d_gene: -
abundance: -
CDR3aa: CAASHSGANVLTF
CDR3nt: TGTGCTGCCAGTCACTCTGGGGCCAACGTCCTGACTTTC

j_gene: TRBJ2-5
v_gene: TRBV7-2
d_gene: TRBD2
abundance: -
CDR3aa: CASSSEGTSGHLPQYF
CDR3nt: TGTGCCAGCAGCTCAGAGGGTACTAGCGGGCACCTCCCCCAGTACTTC

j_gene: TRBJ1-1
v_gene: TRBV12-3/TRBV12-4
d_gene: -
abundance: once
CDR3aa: CASRPPGGPEAFF
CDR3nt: TGTGCCAGCAGGCCCCCCGGGGGGCCTGAAGCTTTCTTT

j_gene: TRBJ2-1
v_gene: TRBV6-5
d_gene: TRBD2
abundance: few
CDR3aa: CASSYVLRGGGEQFF
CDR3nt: TGTGCCAGCAGTTACGTCTTGCGGGGGGGCGGAGAGCAGTTCTTC

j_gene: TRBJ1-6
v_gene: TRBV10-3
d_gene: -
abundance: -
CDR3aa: CATRLDSEFHSPLHF
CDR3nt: TGTGCCACCCGACTCGACAGCGAATTCCATTCACCCCTCCACTTT

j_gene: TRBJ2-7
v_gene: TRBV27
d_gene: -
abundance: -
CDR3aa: CASSQWKQDGFAYEQYF
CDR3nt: TGTGCCAGCAGTCAATGGAAACAGGACGGCTTTGCCTACGAGCAGTACTTC

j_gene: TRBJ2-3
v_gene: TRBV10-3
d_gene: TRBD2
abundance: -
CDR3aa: CATLDRLAGYKDTQYF
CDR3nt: TGTGCCACCCTTGACCGTCTAGCGGGGTATAAAGATACGCAGTATTTT

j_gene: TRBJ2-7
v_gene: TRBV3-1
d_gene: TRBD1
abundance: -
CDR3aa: CASGQGIVGAYEQYF
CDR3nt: TGTGCCAGCGGACAGGGGATCGTAGGTGCCTACGAGCAGTACTTC

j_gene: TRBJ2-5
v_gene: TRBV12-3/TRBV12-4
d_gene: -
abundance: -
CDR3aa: CASSFLGGIGETQYF
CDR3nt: TGTGCCAGCAGTTTCCTTGGGGGGATCGGGGAGACCCAGTACTTC

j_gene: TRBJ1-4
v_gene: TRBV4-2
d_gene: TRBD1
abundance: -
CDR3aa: CASSQIPRDRDYGLFF
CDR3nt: TGTGCCAGCAGCCAAATCCCCAGGGACAGGGATTATGGACTGTTTTTT

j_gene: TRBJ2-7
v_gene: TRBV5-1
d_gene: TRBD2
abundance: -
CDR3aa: CASSPGTSGSTEQYF
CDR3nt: TGCGCCAGCAGCCCCGGGACTAGCGGGAGCACCGAGCAGTACTTC

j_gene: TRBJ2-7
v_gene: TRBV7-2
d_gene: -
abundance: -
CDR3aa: CASTWGRSTSYEQYF
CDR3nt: TGTGCCAGCACGTGGGGTCGATCAACTAGCTACGAGCAGTACTTC

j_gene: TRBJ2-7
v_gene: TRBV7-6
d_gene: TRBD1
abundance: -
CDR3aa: CASSPYGTAYEQYF
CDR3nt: TGTGCCAGCAGCCCTTACGGGACAGCCTACGAGCAGTACTTC

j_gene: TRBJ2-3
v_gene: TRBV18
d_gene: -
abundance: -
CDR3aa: CASSLTRGDLPTDTQYF
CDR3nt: TGTGCCAGCTCGCTAACCCGCGGGGATCTCCCCACAGATACGCAGTATTTT